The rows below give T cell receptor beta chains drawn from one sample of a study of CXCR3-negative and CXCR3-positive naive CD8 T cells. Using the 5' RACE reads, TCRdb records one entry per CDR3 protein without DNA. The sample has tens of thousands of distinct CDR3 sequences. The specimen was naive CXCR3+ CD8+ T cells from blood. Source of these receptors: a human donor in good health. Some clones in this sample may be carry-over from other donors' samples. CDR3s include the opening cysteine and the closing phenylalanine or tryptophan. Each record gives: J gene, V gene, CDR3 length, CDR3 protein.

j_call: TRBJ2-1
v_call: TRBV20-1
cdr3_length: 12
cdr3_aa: CSARDTGPEQFF

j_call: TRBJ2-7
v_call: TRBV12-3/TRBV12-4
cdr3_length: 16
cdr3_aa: CASTPEFSGGLDEQYF

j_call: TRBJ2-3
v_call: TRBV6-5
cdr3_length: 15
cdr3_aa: CASSYAGQAGDTQYF

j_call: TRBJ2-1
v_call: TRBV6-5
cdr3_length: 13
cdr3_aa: CASSSSEPHEQFF

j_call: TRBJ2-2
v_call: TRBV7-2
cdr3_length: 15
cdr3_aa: CASLLGLGAVGELFF

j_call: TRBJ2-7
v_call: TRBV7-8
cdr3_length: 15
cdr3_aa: CASSSPGQGTYEQYF

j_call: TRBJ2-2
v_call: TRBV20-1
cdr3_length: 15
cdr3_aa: CSARDRQLYTGELFF

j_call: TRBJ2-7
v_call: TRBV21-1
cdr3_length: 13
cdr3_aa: CASTPTGSDEQYF

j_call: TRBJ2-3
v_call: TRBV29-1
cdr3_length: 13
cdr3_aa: CSGWGGAADTQYF

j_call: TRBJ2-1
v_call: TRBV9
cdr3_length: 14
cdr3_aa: CASSVTVGNNEQFF

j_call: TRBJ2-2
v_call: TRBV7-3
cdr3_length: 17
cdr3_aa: CASSLSPAGGFTGELFF

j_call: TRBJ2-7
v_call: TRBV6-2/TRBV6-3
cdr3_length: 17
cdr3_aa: CASSYDYSGFVSYEQYF

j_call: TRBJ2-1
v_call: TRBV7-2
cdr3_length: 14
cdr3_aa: CASSLEPSGNEQFF

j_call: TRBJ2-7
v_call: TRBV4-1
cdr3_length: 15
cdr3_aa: CASSQLELSPYEQYF

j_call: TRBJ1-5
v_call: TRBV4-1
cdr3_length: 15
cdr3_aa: CASSQEGSLNQPQHF

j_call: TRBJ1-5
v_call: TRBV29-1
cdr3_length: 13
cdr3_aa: CSVAVDSNQPQHF

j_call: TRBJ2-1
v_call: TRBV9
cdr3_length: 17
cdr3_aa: CASSGGTSGDSYNEQFF

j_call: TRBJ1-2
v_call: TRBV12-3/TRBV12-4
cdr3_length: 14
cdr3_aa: CASTSGTATYGYTF

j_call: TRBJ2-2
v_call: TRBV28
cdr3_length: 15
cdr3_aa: CASSFGRVVTGELFF

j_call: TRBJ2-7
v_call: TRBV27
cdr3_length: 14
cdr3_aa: CASSPRTSGREQYF

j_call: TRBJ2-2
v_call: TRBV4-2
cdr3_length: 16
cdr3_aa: CASSQGALRNTGELFF

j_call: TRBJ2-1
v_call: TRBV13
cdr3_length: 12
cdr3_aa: CASSFTGYEQFF

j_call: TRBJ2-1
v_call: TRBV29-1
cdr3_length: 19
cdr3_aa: CSVLGQVELAGPSYNEQFF

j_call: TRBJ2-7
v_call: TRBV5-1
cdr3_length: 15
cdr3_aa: CASGASSGASYEQYF

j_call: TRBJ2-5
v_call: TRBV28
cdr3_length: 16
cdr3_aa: CASSMGQSLPAEIQYF

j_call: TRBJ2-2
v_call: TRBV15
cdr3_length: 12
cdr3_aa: CAIAGVAGELFF

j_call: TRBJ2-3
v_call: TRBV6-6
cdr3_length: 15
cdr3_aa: CASSLGPLSTDTQYF

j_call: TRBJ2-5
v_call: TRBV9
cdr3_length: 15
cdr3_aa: CASSVETGRGETQYF

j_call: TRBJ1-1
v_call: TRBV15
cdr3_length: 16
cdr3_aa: CATSTGTGEFDTEAFF

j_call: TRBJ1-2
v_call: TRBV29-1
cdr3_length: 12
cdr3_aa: CSAGGGPGGYTF

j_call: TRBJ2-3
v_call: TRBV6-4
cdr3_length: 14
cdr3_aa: CASSVGGGTDTQYF